One sample yielded the 32 T cell receptor beta chains listed below, sequenced in a study of siplizumab effects on memory and regulatory T cells. Data came from immunoSEQ multiplex PCR; TCRdb stores just in-frame clones and leaves some out. The sample holds about 110,000 clones; about 90% are singletons and the top ten take 0.75%. Material for sequencing was Tregs sorted from blood. These receptors were collected from a human donor in good health.

The chain carries TRBV2 and TRBJ2-1; D remains unclear. There are 12 residues in the CDR3. V lost 8 bases and J lost 5, with 10 bases in between. The germline gives CDR1 SNHLY, CDR2 FYNNEI. CDR3 nucleotides: TGTGCCAGCGGACGGCAAAACAATGAGCAGTTCTTC. As protein: CASGRQNNEQFF. The full variable domain, rest sourced from reference TRBV2 and TRBJ2-1, is EPEVTQTPSHQVTQMGQEVILRCVPISNHLYFYWYRQILGQKVEFLVSFYNNEISEKSEIFDDQFSVERPDGSNFTLKIRSTKLEDSAMYFCASGRQNNEQFFGPGTRLTVL.

This clone was picked up one time. This chain uses TRBV27 with TRBJ1-3, with D unclear. V was shortened by 5 bases and J by 3 bases, with 8 bases between the two germline ends. Germline V gives CDR1 MNHEY, CDR2 SMNVEV (reference sequence). The CDR3 extends over 13 amino acids. The DNA of the CDR3 is TGTGCCAGCAGTCCGTCTGGTGGAAACACCATATATTTT. This sequence encodes CASSPSGGNTIYF.

The chain joins TRBV2 to TRBJ1-5; D unresolved. Germline CDR1 is SNHLY and CDR2 is FYNNEI. CDR3 length: 14 amino acids. Trimming took off 5 bases at V and 0 bases at J, with 8 bases between the two ends. The CDR3: CASSHGYSNQPQHF. DNA for the CDR3: TGTGCCAGCAGTCACGGTTATAGCAATCAGCCCCAGCATTTT.

V gene TRBV10-3 combines with J gene TRBJ2-7; D is uncertain. Per the germline V gene, CDR1 is ENHRY and CDR2 is SYGVKD. V lost 2 bases to trimming and J lost 2 bases, with 19 bases between them. This CDR3 is built from 17 residues. CDR3 sequence (DNA): TGTGCCATCAGTGAGGAAAGAAGTAAGGTCTCCGCCTACGAGCAGTACTTC. This gives the protein CAISEERSKVSAYEQYF.

This clone has just one count. The chain uses TRBV7-8 and TRBJ1-1, with D tentatively TRBD1 (6 bases). Deletions cut 3 bases from V and 5 bases from J, with 13 bases between. Germline V lookup: CDR1 SGHVS, CDR2 FQNEAQ. The CDR3 is 14 residues long. CDR3: CASSLAGARTEAFF. Here the CDR3 DNA reads TGTGCCAGCAGCTTGGCAGGGGCGAGGACTGAAGCTTTCTTT.

This clone was counted a single time. The chain couples TRBV19 to TRBJ2-7, with TRBD1 identical over 9 bases. This CDR3 has 20 residues. In germline, CDR1 is LNHDA, CDR2 SQIVND (reference sequence). J was trimmed by 1 base and V by 0 bases; bases with no gene match: 16. CDR3 coding DNA: TGTGCCAGTAGTATAGATCCAGCCCCCAATCCGGGACAGGGATCCTACGAGCAGTACTTC. It yields the protein CASSIDPAPNPGQGSYEQYF.

V is TRBV18 and J is TRBJ1-5; D gene unclear. The V end was cut by 2 bases, the J end by 6 bases, with 8 bases between. CDR3 length equals 13 residues. From germline, CDR1 is KGHSH and CDR2 LQKENI. CDR3 sequence reads: CASSPGWSQPQHF. The DNA for the CDR3 is TGTGCCAGCTCACCAGGGTGGAGTCAGCCCCAGCATTTT.

The chain joins TRBV7-9 to TRBJ2-6; D unclear. Trimming took 3 bases from V and 0 from J, leaving 12 bases between them. The germline V gene encodes CDR1 SEHNR and CDR2 FQNEAQ (reference sequence). The CDR3 extends over 17 amino acids. This CDR3 reads CASSFRKGGSGANVLTF. The DNA of the CDR3 is TGTGCCAGCAGCTTTCGCAAGGGCGGCTCTGGGGCCAACGTCCTGACTTTC.

The CDR3 nucleotides read TGTGCCAGCAGCTTAGACAGGGGAGGAACCGGGGAGCTGTTTTTT. The encoded protein is CASSLDRGGTGELFF. The V call is TRBV7-2, the J call TRBJ2-2; perhaps TRBD1 as D (7 bases). The CDR3 runs to 15 residues. Trimming left V 1 base short and J 5 bases short, with 11 bases between. CDR1 and CDR2 from the germline V gene are SGHTA and FQGNSA.

The chain couples TRBV18 to TRBJ2-1; D uncertain. Germline V lookup: CDR1 KGHSH, CDR2 LQKENI. The CDR3 has 13 amino acids. V was pared by 1 base and J by 4 bases, with 5 bases between. The CDR3 region has the DNA TGTGCCAGCTCACCACGCAGATACAATGAGCAGTTCTTC. This encodes CASSPRRYNEQFF.

The chain combines TRBV6-1 with TRBJ2-2; D gene uncertain. The CDR3 has 15 amino acids. V was pared by 3 bases and J by 6 bases, with 14 bases between. Germline V gene sequence: CDR1 MNHNS, CDR2 SASEGT. The CDR3 is CASSEVARLAGELFF. The CDR3, as DNA: TGTGCCAGCAGTGAGGTGGCTCGTTTGGCCGGGGAGCTGTTTTTT.

The J gene is TRBJ1-3, the V gene TRBV6-1; tentative D call: TRBD1 (5 bases). V lost 10 bases and J 2 bases, leaving 18 bases between the germline ends. Germline loops: CDR1 MNHNS, CDR2 SASEGT. The CDR3 totals 15 residues. In DNA, the CDR3 is TGTGCCATTACCGCCGGGGCAGGGACTGGAAACACCATATATTTT. This sequence encodes CAITAGAGTGNTIYF.

The rearrangement uses TRBV5-1 and TRBJ2-4; possibly TRBD1 or TRBD2 for D (5 bases each). Germline-derived CDR1 and CDR2 are SGHRS and YFSETQ. This CDR3 contains 18 residues. Trimming removed 0 bases from V and 2 bases from J, with 18 bases in between. The CDR3 region has the DNA TGCGCCAGCAGCTTGGGGGGGTTATTACATGCGTCCAAAAACATTCAGTACTTC. Its translation is CASSLGGLLHASKNIQYF.

The genes are TRBV5-1 and TRBJ1-1, with unresolved D. Trimming pared 5 bases from V and 5 bases from J, leaving 16 bases between. Germline V lookup: CDR1 SGHRS, CDR2 YFSETQ. CDR3 length: 14 residues. The CDR3 DNA follows: TGCGCCAGCAGGCCCGTCCGGGCGGGAACTGAAGCTTTCTTT. The encoded protein is CASRPVRAGTEAFF.

This clone was picked up a small number of times. V gene TRBV30 combines with J gene TRBJ2-7; TRBD2 aligns across 7 bases. V gave up 6 bases and J gave up 3 bases; unmatched junction bases: 5. The CDR3 covers 12 residues. Germline CDR1 and CDR2: GTSNPN and SVGIG (reference sequence). CDR3 amino acids: CACWDYDYEQYF. The CDR3 nucleotides read TGTGCCTGCTGGGACTACGACTACGAGCAGTACTTC.

The CDR3 coding sequence is TGTGCCTGGGACCGAGCCAAAAACATTCAGTACTTC. It translates to CAWDRAKNIQYF. The V and J genes are TRBV30 and TRBJ2-4, with unresolved D. The CDR3 runs to 12 residues. Trimming cost V 5 bases and J 0 bases, with 5 bases left between them. Germline V lookup: CDR1 GTSNPN, CDR2 SVGIG (reference sequence).

The chain is built from TRBV6-6 and TRBJ2-5; D is tentatively TRBD1 or TRBD2 (6 bases each). This CDR3 contains 12 residues. V dropped 10 bases and J dropped 5 bases, with 14 bases sitting between them. The germline V gene encodes CDR1 MNHNY and CDR2 SVGAGI (reference sequence). The CDR3 loop is CATKGGFETQYF. CDR3 sequence (DNA): TGTGCCACCAAGGGGGGATTCGAGACCCAGTACTTC.

The chain has TRBV18 and TRBJ2-2, with D tentatively TRBD2 (6 bases). This CDR3 is 14 amino acids long. Trimming left V 3 bases short and J 4 bases short, with 9 bases between. Germline CDR1 is KGHSH and CDR2 is LQKENI. The CDR3 region has the DNA TGTGCCAGCTCACCCGGGGGTATCACCGGGGAGCTGTTTTTT. Amino acid sequence: CASSPGGITGELFF.

The chain links TRBV5-1 to TRBJ1-1; 7 bases are shared with TRBD1. Trimming took 3 bases from V and 5 from J; bases not matched to a gene: 4. From germline, CDR1 is SGHRS and CDR2 YFSETQ. The CDR3 loop spans 13 amino acids. The CDR3 DNA follows: TGCGCCAGCAGCTGGGACAGAGGAACTGAAGCTTTCTTT. Its translation is CASSWDRGTEAFF.

DNA for the CDR3: TGCGCCAGCAGCTATATTAGATACACAGATACGCAGTATTTT. It encodes CASSYIRYTDTQYF. The chain carries TRBV5-1 and TRBJ2-3; D is unclear. The germline V gene has CDR1 SGHRS and CDR2 YFSETQ. The CDR3 is 14 amino acids. Trimming stripped 3 bases from V and 2 bases from J, with 10 bases between.

V usage is TRBV18 and J usage is TRBJ2-7, with D tentatively TRBD2 (5 bases). Deletions cut 2 bases from V and 5 bases from J, with 16 bases between. Germline values: CDR1 KGHSH, CDR2 LQKENI. The CDR3 length is 15 residues. The CDR3 bases are TGTGCCAGCTCACCAATGGGGTCCGGGATAAACGAGCAGTACTTC. This encodes CASSPMGSGINEQYF.

V and J are TRBV27 and TRBJ2-3, with D maybe TRBD2 (7 bases). The CDR3 is 17 residues long. The germline V and J ends were trimmed by 3 bases and 6 bases, with 22 bases remaining between them. Germline values: CDR1 MNHEY, CDR2 SMNVEV (reference sequence). CDR3 DNA: TGTGCCAGCAGTTTGTTGGGGGGGCCGCAATTGGGGGATACGCAGTATTTT. Translating gives CASSLLGGPQLGDTQYF.

The rearrangement uses TRBV2 and TRBJ2-1; the match to TRBD2 covers 7 bases. This CDR3 is 14 amino acids long. Looked up from germline, CDR1 is SNHLY and CDR2 is FYNNEI. Losses at the gene ends were 6 bases for V and 6 bases for J; bases not matched to a gene: 8. The CDR3 sequence: CASRNRDYGNEQFF. The CDR3 bases are TGTGCCAGCAGAAACCGGGACTACGGCAATGAGCAGTTCTTC. The full variable domain, rest sourced from reference TRBV2 and TRBJ2-1, is EPEVTQTPSHQVTQMGQEVILRCVPISNHLYFYWYRQILGQKVEFLVSFYNNEISEKSEIFDDQFSVERPDGSNFTLKIRSTKLEDSAMYFCASRNRDYGNEQFFGPGTRLTVL.

The chain uses TRBV11-2 and TRBJ2-7; 13 nucleotides align to TRBD2. The germline CDR1 and CDR2 sequences are SGHAT and FQNNGV. V gave up 5 bases and J gave up 4 bases; unmatched junction bases: 8. The CDR3 has 16 amino acids. DNA of the CDR3: TGTGCCAGCAGCCCACCGACTAGCGGGAGGATTTACGAGCAGTACTTC. This sequence encodes CASSPPTSGRIYEQYF.

This clone was seen once. The J gene is TRBJ2-3, the V gene TRBV27; D is perhaps TRBD1 or TRBD2 (6 bases each). This CDR3 contains 16 residues. Trimming took off 5 bases at V and 3 bases at J, with 18 bases between the two ends. The V gene's germline CDR1 is MNHEY and CDR2 SMNVEV (reference sequence). CDR3 amino acids: CASSLYGGARTDTQYF. The CDR3 DNA reads as TGTGCCAGCAGTCTCTACGGGGGCGCGAGGACAGATACGCAGTATTTT.

This chain uses TRBV10-3 with TRBJ2-1; 8 nucleotides agree with TRBD2. The germline CDR1 and CDR2 sequences are ENHRY and SYGVKD. CDR3 size: 15 residues. The trim removed 6 bases at V and 2 bases at J, leaving 6 bases unmatched. This CDR3 is CAIRGTSGPYNEQFF. The CDR3 DNA follows: TGTGCCATCAGGGGTACTAGCGGACCCTACAATGAGCAGTTCTTC.

This chain links TRBV7-9 with TRBJ2-5, with TRBD2 matching 10 bases. The CDR3 has 16 residues. The germline V gene has CDR1 SEHNR and CDR2 FQNEAQ (reference sequence). V was clipped by 2 bases and J by 2 bases; unmatched bases: 5. As DNA, the CDR3 is TGTGCCAGCAGCTTACGGGTAGCGGGAGGACAAGAGACCCAGTACTTC. It encodes CASSLRVAGGQETQYF.

The rearrangement links TRBV5-1 to TRBJ1-1; 9 bases are shared with TRBD1. Germline loops: CDR1 SGHRS, CDR2 YFSETQ. Trimming at V came to 1 base and at J to 5 bases, leaving 6 bases not matched to a gene. The CDR3 has 15 residues. CDR3 amino acids: CASSLWGQGETEAFF. CDR3 DNA: TGCGCCAGCAGCTTGTGGGGACAGGGCGAGACTGAAGCTTTCTTT.

This clone showed up just a few times. The chain combines TRBV6-5 with TRBJ1-4; D gene ambiguous. Germline lookup yields CDR1 MNHEY and CDR2 SVGAGI. The V gene lost 0 bases and the J gene lost 7 bases, with 15 bases spanning the gap. CDR3 size: 16 residues. DNA of the CDR3: TGTGCCAGCAGTTACTCATCTGGGCGGGGTAGTGAAAAACTGTTTTTT. This gives the protein CASSYSSGRGSEKLFF.

The CDR3 spells CATSSSRSGYTF. CDR3 coding DNA: TGTGCCACCAGCAGCTCAAGATCCGGCTACACCTTC. J is TRBJ1-2 and V is TRBV15, with D uncertain. This CDR3 region has 12 residues. Trimming shortened V by 3 bases and J by 8 bases, and 10 bases separated the two germline ends. CDR1 and CDR2 from the germline V gene are LNHNV and YYDKDF (reference sequence).

The chain combines TRBV19 with TRBJ1-5, with 11 bases lining up with TRBD1. The V and J ends lost 3 bases and 5 bases, in that order; junction bases with no gene match: 12. The germline V gene has CDR1 LNHDA and CDR2 SQIVND (reference sequence). The CDR3 totals 18 residues. The CDR3 is CASSMYLPGQGGDQPQHF. For the CDR3, the DNA is TGTGCCAGTAGTATGTATCTGCCGGGACAGGGGGGGGATCAGCCCCAGCATTTT.

V is TRBV10-2 and J is TRBJ2-1, with D perhaps matching TRBD2 (6 bases). The length of the CDR3 is 15 residues. CDR1 WSHSY and CDR2 SAAADI come from the germline V gene. V was pared by 0 bases and J by 9 bases, with 15 bases between. The CDR3 loop reads CASSESAGPALEQFF. CDR3 nucleotide sequence: TGCGCCAGCAGTGAGTCAGCGGGCCCTGCCCTTGAGCAGTTCTTC.